The entry that follows covers one T cell receptor beta chain sequence. This sample was taken from a study of blood T cell repertoires in COVID-19. Across the study: From T cells, B-cell-depleted T cells, or PBMCs came the material, which was cDNA or gDNA.

J lost 4 bases, V lost 4 bases, and 7 bases had no gene match. CDR3 size: 15 residues. The germline CDR1 and CDR2 sequences are SGHAT and FQDESV (reference sequence). Data came from immunoSEQ multiplex PCR; TCRdb stores just in-frame clones and leaves some out. The table has under 130,000 clones, 75% to 90% seen once. Sequencing used peripheral blood. This sequence joins TRBV11-1 and TRBJ2-1, with 7 nucleotides matching TRBD2. The clonotype originates from a human donor in a cohort sampled during active or convalescent COVID-19. CDR3 sequence reads: CASSSWPSGYNEQFF. In DNA, the CDR3 is TGTGCCAGCAGCTCCTGGCCTAGCGGTTACAATGAGCAGTTCTTC.